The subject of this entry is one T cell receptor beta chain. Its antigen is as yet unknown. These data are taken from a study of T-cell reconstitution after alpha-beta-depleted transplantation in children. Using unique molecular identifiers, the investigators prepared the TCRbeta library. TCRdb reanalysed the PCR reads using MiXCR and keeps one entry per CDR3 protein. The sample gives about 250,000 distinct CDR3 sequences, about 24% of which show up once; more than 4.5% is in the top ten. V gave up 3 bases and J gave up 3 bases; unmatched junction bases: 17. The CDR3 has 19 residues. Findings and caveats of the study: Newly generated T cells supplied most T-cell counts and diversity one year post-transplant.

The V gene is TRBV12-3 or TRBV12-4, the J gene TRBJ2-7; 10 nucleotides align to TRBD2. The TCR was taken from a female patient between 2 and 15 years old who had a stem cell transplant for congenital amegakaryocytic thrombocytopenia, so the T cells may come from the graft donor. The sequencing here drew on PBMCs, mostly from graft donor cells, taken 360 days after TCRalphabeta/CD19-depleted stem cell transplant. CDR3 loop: CASSFRASLQRGGRYEQYF. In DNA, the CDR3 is TGTGCCAGCAGTTTCCGCGCGTCGCTCCAGCGGGGGGGCCGCTACGAGCAGTACTTC.